The next 9 T cell receptor beta chains were all read from a single sample in a study of vaccination and CD4 T cells after COVID-19 (dated by TCRdb to 2021 to 2024). To prepare the library, PCR was applied. Sequenced on an Illumina iSeq 100. TCR sequencing of DNA from cultured CD4+ T cells used the Oncomine TCR Beta short-read assay at the Johns Hopkins FTIC core. In TCRdb, the public reads were trimmed at Q25 with fastp and aligned with MiXCR, with productive beta chains retained. Duplicate CDR3 protein sequences are folded into a single record with the most common DNA and genes. For this sample there are 13,000 to 15,000 distinct CDR3 sequences; roughly two fifths appear just once. In total, the top ten clones hold 6.5% to 9% of the sample. In light of the paper, this sample's treatment or condition label describes: roughly 11-day PBMC culture with coronavirus spike peptide pools or control peptides (ViraFEST assay).

Antigen specificity for these receptors is unknown. Sequencing was carried out using CD4+ T cells from blood, cultured in vitro. These receptors came from a human donor who had recovered from COVID-19.

The gene calls are TRBV10-2 and TRBJ1-6; 8 bases agree with TRBD1. This CDR3 has 16 residues. J was trimmed by 10 bases and V by 6 bases; bases with no gene match: 14. Germline CDR1 is WSHSY and CDR2 is SAAADI. CDR3 loop: CASRDRGDLLGSPLHF. CDR3 coding DNA: TGCGCCAGCAGAGACAGGGGAGACCTTTTGGGGTCACCCCTCCACTTT.

A remark on this clonotype: In this CDR3 the conserved last residue, phenylalanine or tryptophan, is missing, so a read error is likely. J is TRBJ1-1 and V is TRBV7-3; D unclear. Trimming shortened V by 5 bases and J by 5 bases, and 12 bases separated the two germline ends. The CDR3 totals 13 residues. Germline V gives CDR1 SGHTA, CDR2 FQGTGA. The CDR3 DNA is TGTGCCAGCAGCCGACGGGCGGATACTGAAGCTTTCTCT. Its protein is CASSRRADTEAFS.

This clonotype showed up just a few times. The chain employs TRBV7-2 and TRBJ2-3; 10 bases line up with TRBD2. Germline V gives CDR1 SGHTA, CDR2 FQGNSA. V lost 3 bases to trimming and J lost 2 bases; unmatched junction nucleotides: 5. This CDR3 has 16 residues. CDR3 DNA: TGTGCCAGCAGCTTCCTTAGCGGGGGGCACACAGATACGCAGTATTTT. Amino acid sequence: CASSFLSGGHTDTQYF.

This clonotype was detected a few times. This rearrangement joins TRBV24-1 to TRBJ2-3; 10 nucleotides line up with TRBD2. CDR3 length: 17 amino acids. CDR1 is KGHDR and CDR2 is SFDVKD in the germline V gene. V was clipped by 0 bases and J by 4 bases; unmatched bases: 6. CDR3 sequence: CATSDLGAGGPADTQYF. The DNA for the CDR3 is TGTGCCACCAGTGATTTGGGAGCGGGGGGGCCAGCAGATACGCAGTATTTT.

This chain uses TRBV7-2 with TRBJ1-2, with a weak D call TRBD1 (6 bases). The V end was cut by 5 bases, the J end by 4 bases, with 14 bases between. CDR1 is SGHTA and CDR2 is FQGNSA in the germline V gene. This CDR3 region has 14 residues. CDR3 sequence (DNA): TGTGCCAGCAGCCCGCACAGGGTGGGCTATGGCTACACCTTC. Translating gives CASSPHRVGYGYTF.

In its sample, this clonotype was seen a few times. This chain connects TRBV27 to TRBJ1-6, with TRBD1 identical over 10 bases. CDR1 is MNHEY and CDR2 is SMNVEV in the germline V gene (reference sequence). The junction had 7 bases not matched to a gene; V was cut back by 6 bases and J by 8 bases. The CDR3 length is 15 residues. The CDR3 protein is CASRRDRGYDSPLHF. DNA for the CDR3: TGTGCCAGCAGACGGGACAGGGGATACGATTCACCCCTCCACTTT.

This clonotype has just a few counts. The chain uses TRBV6-1 and TRBJ1-1; D may be TRBD1 (5 bases). The V end was cut by 6 bases, the J end by 5 bases, with 19 bases between. Germline V gene data show CDR1 as MNHNS and CDR2 as SASEGT. The CDR3 consists of 15 residues. Here the CDR3 reads CASRSPTWGITEAFF. The CDR3 DNA is TGTGCCAGCAGGAGCCCGACATGGGGCATTACTGAAGCTTTCTTT.

This chain uses TRBV25-1 with TRBJ2-3; D is undetermined. This CDR3 is 15 amino acids long. Trimming shortened V by 4 bases and J by 1 base, and 12 bases separated the two germline ends. Germline V gives CDR1 MGHDK, CDR2 SYGVNS. As DNA, the CDR3 is TGTGCCAGCAGTGGACACTCCGTGGGCACAGATACGCAGTATTTT. It yields the protein CASSGHSVGTDTQYF.

The chain carries TRBV20-1 and TRBJ2-2, with 9 positions matching TRBD1. The CDR3 spans 16 residues. The trim removed 5 bases at V and 7 bases at J, leaving 14 bases unmatched. Germline-derived CDR1 and CDR2 are DFQATT and SNEGSKA (reference sequence). As DNA, the CDR3 is TGCAGTGCTCGGAAGACAGGGGGTGGGGTCGGCGGGGAGCTGTTTTTT. Its translation is CSARKTGGGVGGELFF.